This T cell receptor (beta chain) derives from a study of cytomegalovirus exposure and HLA in healthy donors. General observations from the study: Later analysis showed TCR association rates varying by HLA locus, highest for DRB1 and lowest for HLA-C. It was confirmed in vitro that three of the CMV-associated chains were specific for CMV antigens.

Use of 60 Vbeta and 13 Jbeta primers characterized the PCR. The assay was immunoSEQ multiplex PCR, and TCRdb's table has in-frame clones only and misses some. The sample consists of 130,000 or so clones, 87% of them appearing once. CDR1 and CDR2 (germline): SGHRS, YFSETQ. The CDR3 length is 14 residues. V lost 4 bases to trimming and J lost 5 bases, with 15 bases between them. With regard to this clone: Its antigen remains unknown.

Among the donors, all were healthy bone marrow donors. This chain links TRBV5-1 with TRBJ1-1; D perhaps matches TRBD1 (6 bases). Sequencing was performed on PBMCs. This sequence was found in a woman in her 30s in good health and CMV-seronegative. The CDR3 reads CASSTGIEGTEAFF. The CDR3 DNA reads as TGCGCCAGCAGCACAGGGATCGAGGGAACTGAAGCTTTCTTT.